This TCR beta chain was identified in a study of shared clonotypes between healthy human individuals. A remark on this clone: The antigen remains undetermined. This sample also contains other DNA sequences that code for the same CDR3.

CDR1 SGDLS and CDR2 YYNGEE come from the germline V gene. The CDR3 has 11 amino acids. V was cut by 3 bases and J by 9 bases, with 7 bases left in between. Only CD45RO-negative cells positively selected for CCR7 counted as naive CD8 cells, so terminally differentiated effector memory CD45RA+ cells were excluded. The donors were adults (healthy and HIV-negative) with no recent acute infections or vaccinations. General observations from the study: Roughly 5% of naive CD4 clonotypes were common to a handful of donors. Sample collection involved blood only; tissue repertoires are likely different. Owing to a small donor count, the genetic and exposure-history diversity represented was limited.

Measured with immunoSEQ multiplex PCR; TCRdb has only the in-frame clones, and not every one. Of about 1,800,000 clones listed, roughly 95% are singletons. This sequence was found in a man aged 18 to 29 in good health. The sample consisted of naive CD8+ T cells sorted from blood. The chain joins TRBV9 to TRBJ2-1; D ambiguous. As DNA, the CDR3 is TGTGCCAGCAGCGACTATGGTGAGCAGTTCTTC. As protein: CASSDYGEQFF.